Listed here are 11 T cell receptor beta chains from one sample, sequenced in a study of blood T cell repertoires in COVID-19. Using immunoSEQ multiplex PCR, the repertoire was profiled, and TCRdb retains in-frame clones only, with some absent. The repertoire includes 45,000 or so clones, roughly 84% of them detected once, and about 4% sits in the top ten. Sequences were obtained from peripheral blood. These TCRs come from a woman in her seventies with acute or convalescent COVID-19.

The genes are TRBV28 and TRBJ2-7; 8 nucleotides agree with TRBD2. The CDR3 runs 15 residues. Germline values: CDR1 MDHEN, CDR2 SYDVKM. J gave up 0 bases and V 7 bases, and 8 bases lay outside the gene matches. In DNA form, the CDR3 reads TGTGCCAGCACGGCGGGAGGCTCCCTCTCCTACGAGCAGTACTTC. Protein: CASTAGGSLSYEQYF.

This chain's CDR3 is CASSPLGGTYEQYF. In DNA, the CDR3 is TGTGCCAGCAGCCCATTAGGGGGCACCTACGAGCAGTACTTC. V and J are TRBV6-5 and TRBJ2-7; TRBD1 agrees at 7 bases. The ends lost 6 bases at V and 2 bases at J; junction bases unmatched: 7. Germline V gene data show CDR1 as MNHEY and CDR2 as SVGAGI. The length of the CDR3 is 14 residues.

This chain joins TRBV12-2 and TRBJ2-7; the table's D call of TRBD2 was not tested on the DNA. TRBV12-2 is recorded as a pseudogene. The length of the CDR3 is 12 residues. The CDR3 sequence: CASRPRAYEQYF. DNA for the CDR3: TGTGCAAGTCGCCCGAGGGCCTACGAGCAGTACTTC.

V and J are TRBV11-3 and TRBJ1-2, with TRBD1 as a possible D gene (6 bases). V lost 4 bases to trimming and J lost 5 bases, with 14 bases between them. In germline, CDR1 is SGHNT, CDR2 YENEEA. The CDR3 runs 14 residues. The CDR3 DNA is TGTGCCAGCAGCTCATGGGACAAATGGTATGGCTACACCTTC. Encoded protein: CASSSWDKWYGYTF.

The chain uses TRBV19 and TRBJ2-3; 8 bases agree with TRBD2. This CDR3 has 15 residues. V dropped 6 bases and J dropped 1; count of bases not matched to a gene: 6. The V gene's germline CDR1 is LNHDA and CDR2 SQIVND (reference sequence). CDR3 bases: TGTGCCAGTAGACGGGCGGGAGGAGGCACAGATACGCAGTATTTT. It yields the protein CASRRAGGGTDTQYF.

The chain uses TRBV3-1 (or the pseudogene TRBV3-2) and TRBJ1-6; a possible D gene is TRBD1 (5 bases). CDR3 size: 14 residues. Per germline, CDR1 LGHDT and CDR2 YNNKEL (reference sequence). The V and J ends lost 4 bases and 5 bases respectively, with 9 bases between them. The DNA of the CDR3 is TGTGCCAGCAGCCTGACAGCGAATAATTCACCCCTCCACTTT. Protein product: CASSLTANNSPLHF.

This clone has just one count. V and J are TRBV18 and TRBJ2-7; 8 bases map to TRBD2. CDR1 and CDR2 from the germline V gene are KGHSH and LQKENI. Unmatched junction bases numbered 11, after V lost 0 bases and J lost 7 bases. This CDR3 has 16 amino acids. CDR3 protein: CASSPPSTSGSGEQYF. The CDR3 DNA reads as TGTGCCAGCTCACCACCTAGCACTAGCGGATCAGGGGAGCAGTACTTC.

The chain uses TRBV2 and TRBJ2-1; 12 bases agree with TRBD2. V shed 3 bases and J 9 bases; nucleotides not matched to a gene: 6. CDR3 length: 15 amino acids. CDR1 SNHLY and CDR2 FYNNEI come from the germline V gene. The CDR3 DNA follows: TGTGCCAGCAGTGACTGGGCTAGCGGGAGGGGTGAGCAGTTCTTC. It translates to CASSDWASGRGEQFF.

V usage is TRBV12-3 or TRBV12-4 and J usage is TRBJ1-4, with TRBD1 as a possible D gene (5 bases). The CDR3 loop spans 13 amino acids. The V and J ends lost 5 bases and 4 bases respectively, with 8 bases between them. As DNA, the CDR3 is TGTGCCAGCAGTCCCCAGGGTAATGAAAAACTGTTTTTT. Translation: CASSPQGNEKLFF.

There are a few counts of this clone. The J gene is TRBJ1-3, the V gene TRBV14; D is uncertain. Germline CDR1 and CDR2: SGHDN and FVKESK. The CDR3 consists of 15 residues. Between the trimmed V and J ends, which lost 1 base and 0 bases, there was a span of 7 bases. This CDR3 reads CASSQVAYSGNTIYF. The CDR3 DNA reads TGTGCCAGCAGCCAAGTAGCCTACTCTGGAAACACCATATATTTT.

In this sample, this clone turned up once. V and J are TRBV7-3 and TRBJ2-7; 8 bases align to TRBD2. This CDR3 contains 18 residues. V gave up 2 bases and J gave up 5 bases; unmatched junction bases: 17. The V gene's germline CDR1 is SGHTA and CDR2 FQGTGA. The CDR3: CASSLFPPSSAGVNEQYF. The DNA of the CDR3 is TGTGCCAGCAGCTTATTCCCCCCCTCTTCAGCGGGAGTTAACGAGCAGTACTTC. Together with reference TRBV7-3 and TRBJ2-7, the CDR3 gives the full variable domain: GAGVSQTPSNKVTEKGKYVELRCDPISGHTALYWYRQSLGQGPEFLIYFQGTGAADDSGLPNDRFFAVRPEGSVSTLKIQRTERGDSAVYLCASSLFPPSSAGVNEQYFGPGTRLTVT.